The rows below give T cell receptor beta chains drawn from one sample of a study of blood T cell repertoires in COVID-19. The assay was immunoSEQ multiplex PCR, and TCRdb's table has in-frame clones only and misses some. The data hold fewer than 250,000 clones, with 70% to 90% observed a single time. Specimen: peripheral blood. The receptors stem from a woman aged 40 to 50 with acute or convalescent COVID-19. The CDR3 runs from the conserved cysteine through the conserved F or W. Fields, in order: V gene, clone size, J gene, D gene, CDR3 protein, CDR3 DNA. D genes are given only for firm matches. Clone size is shown for a subset of rows, as once, few, many or a class of expanded clone.

TRBV6-4	NA	TRBJ1-2	NA	CASSSRGEQEGYTF	TGTGCCAGCAGTAGTCGGGGGGAACAAGAGGGCTACACCTTC
TRBV11-2	NA	TRBJ2-1	TRBD1	CASSTRDRSYNEQFF	TGTGCCAGCAGCACTCGGGACAGATCCTACAATGAGCAGTTCTTC
TRBV27	NA	TRBJ2-2	NA	CASSFYGGNTGELFF	TGTGCCAGCAGTTTTTACGGGGGGAACACCGGGGAGCTGTTTTTT
TRBV9	NA	TRBJ1-2	NA	CASSPSAGYGNYGYTF	TGTGCCAGCAGCCCAAGCGCCGGGTACGGTAACTATGGCTACACCTTC
TRBV9	few	TRBJ1-2	TRBD1	CASRGPGGMGGYTF	TGTGCCAGCAGGGGACCAGGGGGCATGGGTGGCTACACCTTC
TRBV5-5	NA	TRBJ1-2	NA	CASSGRSDTPYGYTF	TGTGCCAGCAGCGGCCGGTCAGACACCCCTTATGGCTACACCTTC
TRBV6-5	NA	TRBJ1-5	NA	CASSYGKNSNQPQHF	TGTGCCAGCAGTTACGGCAAAAATAGCAATCAGCCCCAGCATTTT
TRBV6-5	few	TRBJ1-2	NA	CASTPITGTNYGYTF	TGTGCCAGCACCCCGATTACGGGTACTAACTATGGCTACACCTTC
TRBV3-1/TRBV3-2	NA	TRBJ1-5	NA	CASSQGSPNQPQHF	TGTGCCAGCAGCCAAGGTTCTCCCAATCAGCCCCAGCATTTT
TRBV3-1/TRBV3-2	NA	TRBJ1-1	NA	CASSHLGSFEAFF	TGTGCCAGCAGCCACCTTGGGAGTTTTGAAGCTTTCTTT
TRBV6-5	NA	TRBJ1-1	NA	CASSYSFRANTEAFF	TGTGCCAGCAGTTACTCTTTCAGGGCGAACACTGAAGCTTTCTTT
TRBV27	NA	TRBJ1-2	TRBD1	CASSLYAGTGGKGYTF	TGTGCCAGCAGTTTATATGCCGGGACAGGGGGCAAGGGCTACACCTTC
TRBV11-2	NA	TRBJ2-2	TRBD1	CASQWGDRVTGELFF	TGTGCCAGCCAATGGGGGGACAGGGTAACCGGGGAGCTGTTTTTT
TRBV4-1	NA	TRBJ2-1	TRBD2	CASSPGTSGAPYNEQFF	TGCGCCAGCAGCCCCGGGACTAGCGGGGCCCCGTACAATGAGCAGTTCTTC
TRBV19	NA	TRBJ2-6	NA	CASSTPRLLTSFGVLTF	TGTGCCAGTAGTACTCCCCGCCTATTGACTTCCTTCGGTGTCCTGACTTTC
TRBV5-5	NA	TRBJ2-3	TRBD1	CASRPAGTGGADTQYF	TGTGCCAGCAGACCAGCCGGGACAGGGGGCGCAGATACGCAGTATTTT
TRBV25-1	NA	TRBJ2-2	TRBD1	CASRRQGATGELFF	TGTGCCAGCAGAAGACAGGGGGCAACCGGGGAGCTGTTTTTT
TRBV7-6	NA	TRBJ1-1	TRBD1	CASSLESNRGEAFF	TGTGCCAGCAGCTTAGAGAGTAACAGGGGGGAAGCTTTCTTT
TRBV5-1	NA	TRBJ1-1	NA	CASSLAPPRNTEAFF	TGCGCCAGCAGCTTGGCCCCCCCCCGGAACACTGAAGCTTTCTTT
TRBV27	NA	TRBJ2-1	TRBD1	CASSWQGANEQFF	TGTGCCAGCAGTTGGCAGGGGGCGAATGAGCAGTTCTTC
TRBV7-9	NA	TRBJ1-2	TRBD1	CASSLGGGQGFYGYTF	TGTGCCAGCAGCTTAGGTGGGGGACAGGGTTTTTATGGCTACACCTTC
TRBV24-1	NA	TRBJ2-3	NA	CATSDANRVNTQYF	TGTGCCACCAGTGACGCGAACAGGGTCAATACGCAGTATTTT
TRBV25-1	NA	TRBJ1-5	NA	CASRFRFEPQHF	TGTGCCAGCAGATTCCGTTTTGAGCCCCAGCATTTT
TRBV30	NA	TRBJ2-1	TRBD1	CAWSGTGGAGIEQFF	TGTGCCTGGAGCGGGACAGGGGGCGCAGGAATTGAGCAGTTCTTC
TRBV24-1	NA	TRBJ1-3	NA	CATSDLLPEDLTEHSGNTIYF	TGTGCCACCAGTGATTTGTTGCCCGAGGATCTAACCGAACACTCTGGAAACACCATATATTTT
TRBV12-3/TRBV12-4	NA	TRBJ1-2	NA	CASSLGGGNGYTF	TGTGCCAGCAGTTTAGGGGGCGGTAATGGCTACACCTTC
TRBV4-1	NA	TRBJ2-2	TRBD1	CASSQEEGTGAGELFF	TGCGCCAGCAGCCAAGAAGAGGGAACAGGGGCCGGGGAGCTGTTTTTT
TRBV4-1	NA	TRBJ1-5	TRBD1	CASSQVADRNDQPQHF	TGCGCCAGCAGCCAAGTTGCGGACAGGAACGATCAGCCCCAGCATTTT
TRBV19	NA	TRBJ1-5	TRBD1	CASSIDPDRRDQPQHF	TGTGCCAGTAGTATAGATCCGGACAGGAGGGATCAGCCCCAGCATTTT
TRBV5-1	NA	TRBJ1-2	TRBD1	CASSFPTGGHSYTF	TGCGCCAGCAGCTTCCCCACAGGGGGGCATAGCTACACCTTC
TRBV7-9	NA	TRBJ2-1	TRBD2	CASSQGGSFGQFF	TGTGCCAGCAGCCAGGGCGGGAGTTTTGGGCAGTTCTTC
TRBV7-9	NA	TRBJ1-4	NA	CASSPTHREGEKLFF	TGTGCCAGCAGCCCCACGCACAGGGAAGGTGAAAAACTGTTTTTT
TRBV5-6	NA	TRBJ1-5	NA	CASSLVGGSNQPQHF	TGTGCCAGCAGCTTAGTGGGGGGGAGCAATCAGCCCCAGCATTTT
TRBV10-3	NA	TRBJ2-5	TRBD1	CAISEDRGGQETQYF	TGTGCCATCAGCGAGGACAGGGGGGGGCAAGAGACCCAGTACTTC
TRBV9	NA	TRBJ1-3	TRBD1	CASSDPGTGTFSGNTIYF	TGTGCCAGCAGCGACCCCGGGACAGGGACCTTCTCTGGAAACACCATATATTTT
TRBV5-6	NA	TRBJ2-1	TRBD1	CASRRQGGSYNEQFF	TGTGCCAGCAGACGACAGGGGGGATCCTACAATGAGCAGTTCTTC
TRBV4-1	NA	TRBJ2-3	NA	CASSQDVATDTQYF	TGCGCCAGCAGCCAAGACGTAGCGACAGATACGCAGTATTTT
TRBV6-6	NA	TRBJ1-1	NA	CASRGPANTEAFF	TGTGCCAGCAGGGGGCCAGCGAACACTGAAGCTTTCTTT
TRBV18	NA	TRBJ2-2	NA	CASSPPTGSGGELFF	TGTGCCAGCTCACCGCCGACAGGCTCCGGCGGGGAGCTGTTTTTT
TRBV6-5	NA	TRBJ1-5	NA	CASSPRRQEQPQHF	TGTGCCAGCAGTCCCCGAAGACAGGAACAGCCCCAGCATTTT
TRBV5-1	NA	TRBJ2-5	NA	CASSLWGVEETQYF	TGCGCCAGCAGCTTGTGGGGGGTTGAAGAGACCCAGTACTTC
TRBV5-1	NA	TRBJ2-5	TRBD2	CASSLGLAGGQETQYF	TGCGCCAGCAGCTTGGGACTAGCGGGGGGGCAGGAGACCCAGTACTTC
TRBV2	NA	TRBJ1-6	TRBD1	CASSPRTGSRSPLHF	TGTGCCAGCAGTCCCAGGACAGGGTCGAGGTCACCCCTCCACTTT
TRBV28	NA	TRBJ1-2	NA	CASSLDGYGYTF	TGTGCCAGCAGCCTAGACGGCTATGGCTACACCTTC
TRBV11-2	NA	TRBJ1-1	TRBD1	CASSLGQTGHPEAFF	TGTGCCAGCAGCTTAGGTCAGACAGGGCATCCTGAAGCTTTCTTT
TRBV27	NA	TRBJ2-3	TRBD2	CASSLGTSIDTQYF	TGTGCCAGCAGTCTGGGGACTAGTATAGATACGCAGTATTTT
TRBV15	NA	TRBJ1-2	TRBD1	CATSRDMGQGVFFYGYTF	TGTGCCACCAGCAGAGATATGGGACAGGGGGTATTCTTCTATGGCTACACCTTC
TRBV30	NA	TRBJ2-5	NA	CAWSVNRQETQYF	TGTGCCTGGAGTGTAAACAGGCAAGAGACCCAGTACTTC
TRBV12-3/TRBV12-4	NA	TRBJ2-2	NA	CASGQNTGELFF	TGTGCCAGTGGGCAGAACACCGGGGAGCTGTTTTTT
TRBV9	NA	TRBJ2-2	NA	CASSVGGQRNTGELFF	TGTGCCAGCAGCGTAGGAGGACAGAGGAACACCGGGGAGCTGTTTTTT
TRBV10-3	NA	TRBJ1-1	TRBD1	CAIKGTGGLEAFF	TGTGCCATCAAGGGGACAGGGGGCCTGGAAGCTTTCTTT